Below are 26 T cell receptor beta chains sequenced from a single sample in a study of T cell responses to AZD1222 COVID-19 vaccine. Data came from immunoSEQ multiplex PCR; TCRdb stores just in-frame clones and leaves some out. The repertoire holds approximately 84,000 clones, with over 75% as singletons. The specimen was peripheral blood, collected 28 days after the second AZD1222 dose. The receptors come from an adult who received the AZD1222 COVID-19 vaccine.

The chain uses TRBV9 and TRBJ2-3; D gene uncertain. Germline V lookup: CDR1 SGDLS, CDR2 YYNGEE. Trimming pared 3 bases from V and 6 bases from J, leaving 8 bases between. CDR3 length: 12 residues. This chain's CDR3 is CASSGIRDTQYF. The CDR3 DNA sequence: TGTGCCAGCAGCGGGATCAGGGATACGCAGTATTTT.

This sequence joins TRBV6-1 and TRBJ1-3, with a weak D call TRBD1 (5 bases). This CDR3 region has 15 residues. Trimming removed 5 bases from V and 4 bases from J, with 15 bases in between. CDR1 and CDR2 (germline): MNHNS, SASEGT. The CDR3 sequence: CASSREVGRGNTIYF. As DNA, the CDR3 is TGTGCCAGCAGTCGTGAGGTGGGGCGAGGAAACACCATATATTTT.

The chain is built from TRBV28 and TRBJ2-6; D is ambiguous. V lost 6 bases to trimming and J lost 0 bases, with 9 bases between them. Germline CDR1 MDHEN, CDR2 SYDVKM. This CDR3 spans 15 amino acids. Written as DNA, the CDR3 is TGTGCCAGCAGACCTCAGAACTCTGGGGCCAACGTCCTGACTTTC. The encoded protein is CASRPQNSGANVLTF.

The chain is built from TRBV6-4 and TRBJ2-7; 7 bases are shared with TRBD1. Germline V gene data show CDR1 as MRHNA and CDR2 as SNTAGT. The CDR3 has 18 amino acids. The trim removed 2 bases at V and 2 bases at J, leaving 15 bases unmatched. This CDR3 reads CASSDKDERTGGPYEQYF. The CDR3 DNA is TGTGCCAGCAGTGACAAAGACGAACGGACAGGTGGTCCCTACGAGCAGTACTTC.

The chain is built from TRBV5-1 and TRBJ2-3, with D unclear. Per the germline V gene, CDR1 is SGHRS and CDR2 is YFSETQ. CDR3 length: 14 amino acids. V shed 0 bases and J shed 2 bases, with 7 bases lying between them. DNA for the CDR3: TGCGCCAGCAGCTTGGGGCAGAACACAGATACGCAGTATTTT. Translating it yields CASSLGQNTDTQYF.

The chain links TRBV28 to TRBJ1-5; 7 nucleotides match TRBD1. The CDR3 spans 16 residues. V was pared by 4 bases and J by 4 bases, with 10 bases of the junction left unmatched. CDR1 and CDR2 (germline): MDHEN, SYDVKM. The CDR3 sequence is CASSSYSDRLNQPQHF. CDR3 nucleotides: TGTGCCAGCAGTTCTTACTCGGACAGGCTGAATCAGCCCCAGCATTTT.

V is TRBV29-1 and J is TRBJ1-2; 8 nucleotides agree with TRBD1. The germline V gene has CDR1 SQVTM and CDR2 ANQGSEA. This CDR3 is 11 amino acids long. Trimming cost V 3 bases and J 8 bases; bases outside gene matches: 2. CDR3 in DNA: TGCAGCGTTGAGACAGGGGTAGGCTACACCTTC. Translation gives CSVETGVGYTF.

V gene TRBV5-1 combines with J gene TRBJ2-5; TRBD1 matches 8 bases. V dropped 4 bases and J dropped 4; count of bases not matched to a gene: 24. From germline, CDR1 is SGHRS and CDR2 YFSETQ. This CDR3 spans 20 amino acids. For the CDR3, the DNA is TGCGCCAGCAGCACAATAATAGCGTCAGGGGGCTTACGCATACGAGAGACCCAGTACTTC. This encodes CASSTIIASGGLRIRETQYF.

V is TRBV7-2 and J is TRBJ2-5; no clear D gene. This CDR3 has 14 amino acids. Trimming stripped 0 bases from V and 3 bases from J, with 8 bases between. The germline CDR1 and CDR2 sequences are SGHTA and FQGNSA. CDR3 residues: CASSLAQLKETQYF. CDR3 bases: TGTGCCAGCAGCTTAGCGCAGCTCAAAGAGACCCAGTACTTC.

This chain links TRBV4-2 with TRBJ1-6; D remains ambiguous. Germline V gene lookup returns CDR1 LGHNA and CDR2 YNFKEQ. CDR3 length: 15 amino acids. V lost 1 base to trimming and J lost 6 bases, with 10 bases between them. CDR3 protein: CASSQVGNFNSPLHF. CDR3 sequence (DNA): TGTGCCAGCAGCCAAGTGGGAAATTTTAATTCACCCCTCCACTTT.

The chain employs TRBV4-1 and TRBJ2-3, with 8 positions matching TRBD1. The CDR3 length is 16 residues. With 4 bases clipped from V and 5 bases from J, the junction kept 11 bases outside the gene matches. The germline CDR1 and CDR2 sequences are MGHRA and YSYEKL. Here the CDR3 reads CASSRNGAGGQDTQYF. The CDR3 DNA reads as TGCGCCAGCAGCCGAAATGGGGCAGGGGGCCAAGATACGCAGTATTTT.

This clone turned up a few times. This rearrangement joins TRBV2 to TRBJ2-7; 9 positions match TRBD1. The V gene end was trimmed by 1 base and the J gene end by 2 bases; junction bases not matched to a gene: 12. Germline loops: CDR1 SNHLY, CDR2 FYNNEI. This CDR3 comprises 18 residues. DNA of the CDR3: TGTGCCAGCAGTGAAGTCCCCGGCTCTGGACAGGGGCCCTACGAGCAGTACTTC. Encoded protein: CASSEVPGSGQGPYEQYF.

The chain uses TRBV7-2 and TRBJ2-3; D may be TRBD2 (7 bases). CDR3 size: 16 residues. V shed 3 bases and J shed 4 bases, with 17 bases lying between them. Germline V gene data show CDR1 as SGHTA and CDR2 as FQGNSA. The CDR3 DNA follows: TGTGCCAGCAGCTTGGTTCGTGGGGGGGCCGCAGATACGCAGTATTTT. Translated, it gives CASSLVRGGAADTQYF.

V usage is TRBV7-9 and J usage is TRBJ2-5; D possibly corresponds to TRBD2 (5 bases). The CDR3 length is 15 residues. Deletions cut 5 bases from V and 0 bases from J, with 13 bases between. Germline CDR1 SEHNR, CDR2 FQNEAQ (reference sequence). CDR3 protein: CASSMDTGNQETQYF. The CDR3 DNA reads as TGTGCCAGCAGCATGGATACGGGAAACCAAGAGACCCAGTACTTC.

The chain combines TRBV19 with TRBJ1-5; D possibly corresponds to TRBD1 (6 bases). Germline CDR1 and CDR2: LNHDA and SQIVND (reference sequence). This CDR3 comprises 18 residues. V was pared by 5 bases and J by 2 bases, with 22 bases between. Written as DNA, the CDR3 is TGTGCCAGTAGTCGGACGGGGCAGGGGACCTTGGGCAATCAGCCCCAGCATTTT. As protein: CASSRTGQGTLGNQPQHF.

The V gene is TRBV28, the J gene TRBJ1-3; D may be TRBD1 (5 bases). Trimming removed 5 bases from V and 0 bases from J, with 8 bases in between. There are 14 residues in the CDR3. Germline V gene lookup returns CDR1 MDHEN and CDR2 SYDVKM. CDR3 sequence reads: CASSPQGSGNTIYF. The CDR3 coding sequence is TGTGCCAGCAGTCCCCAGGGCTCTGGAAACACCATATATTTT.

This clone has a handful of counts. This rearrangement joins TRBV4-1 to TRBJ2-2, with D possibly being TRBD2 (6 bases). The V end was cut by 2 bases, the J end by 4 bases, with 17 bases between. Germline CDR1 MGHRA, CDR2 YSYEKL. This CDR3 contains 17 residues. DNA of the CDR3: TGCGCCAGCAGCCAACGCCAGCAGGGAGGTGGCACCGGGGAGCTGTTTTTT. Translated: CASSQRQQGGGTGELFF.

The rearrangement uses TRBV19 and TRBJ1-4; tentative D call: TRBD1 (5 bases). Germline V gene lookup returns CDR1 LNHDA and CDR2 SQIVND (reference sequence). Trimming removed 7 bases from V and 2 bases from J, with 14 bases in between. The CDR3 has 15 residues. CDR3 protein: CASKVGRGTNEKLFF. CDR3 DNA sequence: TGTGCCAGTAAGGTGGGGCGCGGGACTAATGAAAAACTGTTTTTT.

This clone has just one count. The chain is built from TRBV30 and TRBJ1-2; 10 bases map to TRBD1. With 2 bases clipped from V and 2 bases from J, the junction kept 2 bases outside the gene matches. The CDR3 is made up of 14 amino acids. The germline gives CDR1 GTSNPN, CDR2 SVGIG (reference sequence). The CDR3 sequence: CAWSLGQGNYGYTF. CDR3 coding DNA: TGTGCCTGGAGTTTGGGACAGGGGAACTATGGCTACACCTTC. Filled out from reference TRBV30 and TRBJ1-2, the complete variable domain reads SQTIHQWPATLVQPVGSPLSLECTVEGTSNPNLYWYRQAAGRGLQLLFYSVGIGQISSEVPQNLSASRPQDRQFILSSKKLLLSDSGFYLCAWSLGQGNYGYTFGSGTRLTVV.

The chain is built from TRBV6-5 and TRBJ1-2; 7 bases are a match to TRBD1. V shed 0 bases and J 5 bases; nucleotides not matched to a gene: 3. Per germline, CDR1 MNHEY and CDR2 SVGAGI. CDR3 length: 14 amino acids. CDR3: CASSYSGGRYGYTF. CDR3 nucleotides: TGTGCCAGCAGTTACTCAGGGGGCCGGTATGGCTACACCTTC.

V and J are TRBV28 and TRBJ1-3; TRBD1 aligns across 8 bases. V dropped 7 bases and J dropped 3; count of bases not matched to a gene: 8. There are 15 residues in the CDR3. In germline, CDR1 is MDHEN, CDR2 SYDVKM. The CDR3 protein is CASTTGQGLGNTIYF. The CDR3 nucleotides are TGTGCCAGCACTACCGGACAGGGACTTGGAAACACCATATATTTT.

J is TRBJ1-2 and V is TRBV5-1; 8 bases map to TRBD1. V gave up 4 bases and J gave up 6 bases; unmatched junction bases: 5. The CDR3 spans 13 residues. The V gene's germline CDR1 is SGHRS and CDR2 YFSETQ. The CDR3 region is CASSQDRGHGYTF. The CDR3 coding sequence is TGCGCCAGCAGCCAAGACAGGGGTCATGGCTACACCTTC.

The V gene is TRBV6-5, the J gene TRBJ2-5, with 8 bases identical to TRBD2. Trimming cost V 6 bases and J 6 bases; bases outside gene matches: 9. There are 14 residues in the CDR3. From germline, CDR1 is MNHEY and CDR2 SVGAGI. The chain's CDR3 is CASRVAGIEKTQYF. CDR3 DNA sequence: TGTGCCAGCAGAGTAGCGGGGATAGAGAAGACCCAGTACTTC.

The rearrangement links TRBV9 to TRBJ1-2; D possibly corresponds to TRBD1 (6 bases). V lost 0 bases and J 2 bases, leaving 20 bases between the germline ends. The CDR3 sequence is 18 residues long. CDR1 is SGDLS and CDR2 is YYNGEE in the germline V gene. The CDR3 sequence is CASSVEYGGPGLNYGYTF. For the CDR3, the DNA is TGTGCCAGCAGCGTAGAATACGGGGGGCCAGGACTAAACTATGGCTACACCTTC.

On this clone: The junction and the germline gene differ at one end; a read error may be behind it. The chain has TRBV12-5 and TRBJ2-5; 10 bases fit TRBD1. The CDR3 has 16 residues. The germline V gene has CDR1 LGHNT and CDR2 FRNRAP. The CDR3, as DNA: TGTGCTTGTGGTTTCGGGACAGGGGTCCGCCGGGGAACCCAGTACTTC. Protein: CACGFGTGVRRGTQYF.

The rearrangement links TRBV5-4 to TRBJ1-1, with TRBD1 as a possible D gene (6 bases). The CDR3 runs to 15 residues. The germline V gene encodes CDR1 SGHNT and CDR2 YYREEE (reference sequence). V was shortened by 5 bases and J by 5 bases, with 19 bases between the two germline ends. CDR3 region: CASRPEGGSRTEAFF. CDR3 nucleotides: TGTGCCAGCAGACCGGAGGGGGGTTCGAGGACTGAAGCTTTCTTT.